This is a list of T cell receptor beta chains from one sample in a study of regulatory T cells in long-lasting Graves disease. TCRdb itself ran the multiplex PCR reads through MiXCR, one entry per CDR3 protein. This table holds 400,000 to 500,000 distinct CDR3 sequences, about 17% found once. In addition, the sample was reused for a study of T cells in Graves' hyperthyroidism and ophthalmopathy.

Here the sequenced sample was peripheral blood mononuclear cells (PBMCs), taken at new diagnosis, from a patient treated with antithyroid drugs. These receptors were taken from a woman aged 25 to 39 with Graves disease. CDR3s include the opening cysteine and the closing phenylalanine or tryptophan. Each record gives: J gene, clone size, D gene, V gene, CDR3 DNA, CDR3 protein. The D gene is left open where the match is weak. Clone size appears in some rows only: once, few, many, or a class for an expanded clone.

J: TRBJ2-7; size: few; D: TRBD2; V: TRBV15; DNA: TGTGCCACCAACAGGGAGACTAGCGGGAGACGACAGCAGTACTTC; CDR3: CATNRETSGRRQQYF
J: TRBJ2-3; size: few; D: -; V: TRBV9; DNA: TGTGCCAGCAGCACCCCGGGGGATACGCAGTATTTT; CDR3: CASSTPGDTQYF
J: TRBJ2-7; size: few; D: TRBD2; V: TRBV7-8; DNA: TGTGCCAGCAGATTACAGACTAGCTACTTATACGAGCAGTACTTC; CDR3: CASRLQTSYLYEQYF
J: TRBJ2-7; size: many; D: -; V: TRBV10-3; DNA: TGTGCCATCAGTAAAGGAACCTCCCCCTACGAGCAGTACTTC; CDR3: CAISKGTSPYEQYF
J: TRBJ1-2; size: many; D: TRBD1; V: TRBV5-5; DNA: TGTGCCAGCAAGCTTCGTCAGGGGGCTAGCTATGGCTACACCTTC; CDR3: CASKLRQGASYGYTF
J: TRBJ2-5; size: -; D: -; V: TRBV29-1; DNA: TGCAGCGGGAGGGGACAGCGGACCCAGTACTTC; CDR3: CSGRGQRTQYF
J: TRBJ2-3; size: -; D: TRBD2; V: TRBV20-1; DNA: TGCAGTGCTAGAGCCGGGACTAGCGGATTCTTCACAGATACGCAGTATTTT; CDR3: CSARAGTSGFFTDTQYF
J: TRBJ1-1; size: many; D: -; V: TRBV15; DNA: TGTGCCACCGCTAGGATAAGGGTAGATGAAGCTTTCTTT; CDR3: CATARIRVDEAFF
J: TRBJ2-1; size: many; D: TRBD2; V: TRBV3-1; DNA: TGTGCCAGCAGCCTCCTTGGAGCGGGAGGGTACAATGAGCAGTTCTTC; CDR3: CASSLLGAGGYNEQFF
J: TRBJ1-2; size: many; D: -; V: TRBV27; DNA: TGTGCCAGCAGTTCCGGGGGGCGCTTGAATGGCTACACCTTC; CDR3: CASSSGGRLNGYTF
J: TRBJ2-1; size: once; D: -; V: TRBV5-1; DNA: TGCGCCAGCAGGGCCGGGAGCGATGAGCAGTTCTTC; CDR3: CASRAGSDEQFF
J: TRBJ2-7; size: many; D: TRBD1; V: TRBV2; DNA: TGTGCCAGCAGTGCGACAGGGCTCAGCTCCTACGAGCAGTACTTC; CDR3: CASSATGLSSYEQYF
J: TRBJ2-3; size: many; D: -; V: TRBV2; DNA: TGTGCCAGCAGGGGACCCGACCCGGAACTCCTCACAGATACGCAGTATTTT; CDR3: CASRGPDPELLTDTQYF
J: TRBJ2-3; size: many; D: -; V: TRBV3-1; DNA: TGTGCCAGCAGCCAAGGGGGACTGATCTCAGATACGCAGTATTTT; CDR3: CASSQGGLISDTQYF
J: TRBJ1-2; size: many; D: -; V: TRBV30; DNA: TGTGCCTGGAGCCGATGGTACGGCGGGATTGGGAACAGAGGGGGCTACACCTTC; CDR3: CAWSRWYGGIGNRGGYTF
J: TRBJ1-2; size: many; D: TRBD1; V: TRBV5-1; DNA: TGCGCCAGCAGCTTTACCGGGACAGGGAACTATGGCTACACCTTC; CDR3: CASSFTGTGNYGYTF
J: TRBJ2-1; size: few; D: -; V: TRBV5-1; DNA: TGCGCCAGCGGGGGAGTCAGGGGTACGAATGAGCAGTTCTTC; CDR3: CASGGVRGTNEQFF
J: TRBJ1-1; size: many; D: -; V: TRBV28; DNA: TGTGCCAGCACCTCCCCCGGGACACCGAACACTGAAGCTTTCTTT; CDR3: CASTSPGTPNTEAFF
J: TRBJ2-3; size: -; D: -; V: TRBV11-2; DNA: TGTGCCAGCAGCTTAGATCCGAGGGCTATACCTAGCACAGATACGCAGTATTTT; CDR3: CASSLDPRAIPSTDTQYF
J: TRBJ2-7; size: medium-sized; D: -; V: TRBV6-1; DNA: TGTGCCAGCAGTGAAGCGACAGGCTCCTACGAGCAGTACTTC; CDR3: CASSEATGSYEQYF
J: TRBJ2-1; size: many; D: -; V: TRBV3-1; DNA: TGTGCCAGCAGCCAAGGCAACGATGAGCAGTTCTTC; CDR3: CASSQGNDEQFF
J: TRBJ2-5; size: many; D: -; V: TRBV20-1; DNA: TGCAGTGCTAGGGGTGTCGGTAGGGAGACCCAGTACTTC; CDR3: CSARGVGRETQYF
J: TRBJ2-2; size: many; D: TRBD2; V: TRBV27; DNA: TGTGCCAGCAGCCCTGGGTGGGGAAGCGGGAGGGCCGGGGAGCTGTTTTTT; CDR3: CASSPGWGSGRAGELFF
J: TRBJ2-7; size: many; D: -; V: TRBV7-9; DNA: TGTGCCAGCAGCTCGCCTGGGGGCCCGAGGGAGCAGTACTTC; CDR3: CASSSPGGPREQYF
J: TRBJ2-2; size: many; D: -; V: TRBV28; DNA: TGTGCCAGCAGTTTACCCCAAGGCGCCGGGGAGCTGTTTTTT; CDR3: CASSLPQGAGELFF
J: TRBJ2-1; size: many; D: TRBD2; V: TRBV28; DNA: TGTGCCAGCAGCTCGTCTCCGGGACTAGCGGGCTCTTACTCCTACAATGAGCAGTTCTTC; CDR3: CASSSSPGLAGSYSYNEQFF
J: TRBJ2-2; size: many; D: TRBD2; V: TRBV2; DNA: TGTGCCAGCAGTGAGGGAGGGGATATCGGGGAGCTGTTTTTT; CDR3: CASSEGGDIGELFF
J: TRBJ1-5; size: many; D: -; V: TRBV28; DNA: TGTGCCAGCAGTCCTCTGACTTCGAGGGCCCAGCCCCAGCATTTT; CDR3: CASSPLTSRAQPQHF
J: TRBJ2-1; size: many; D: TRBD2; V: TRBV7-9; DNA: TGTGCCAGCAGCTTGGGGACTAGCGGCGAGCAGTTCTTC; CDR3: CASSLGTSGEQFF
J: TRBJ2-3; size: few; D: TRBD2; V: TRBV11-3; DNA: TGTGCCAGCAGCCAAAGCGGGGAGGGCCTGCATACGCAGTATTTT; CDR3: CASSQSGEGLHTQYF
J: TRBJ2-7; size: many; D: -; V: TRBV12-3/TRBV12-4; DNA: TGTGCCAGCAGTCCCCAGGCGCTCGAGCAGTACTTC; CDR3: CASSPQALEQYF
J: TRBJ2-2; size: -; D: -; V: TRBV20-1; DNA: TGCAGTGCTAGAGAAGGGCGGGCAGCCGGGGAGCTGTTTTTT; CDR3: CSAREGRAAGELFF
J: TRBJ2-2; size: few; D: TRBD2; V: TRBV7-3; DNA: TGTGCCAGCAGGACCCCTAGCGGGAGTGCCACCGGGGAGCTGTTTTTT; CDR3: CASRTPSGSATGELFF
J: TRBJ1-2; size: -; D: -; V: TRBV25-1; DNA: TGTGCCAGCAGTGACCTAAGTACGGGTTGGGGCTACACCTTC; CDR3: CASSDLSTGWGYTF
J: TRBJ2-1; size: -; D: -; V: TRBV19; DNA: TGTGCCAGTAGTATAGATCTTGGGCTGGGGACTCCCCACCCCCATGAGCAGTTCTTC; CDR3: CASSIDLGLGTPHPHEQFF
J: TRBJ2-7; size: -; D: -; V: TRBV9; DNA: TGTGCCAGCAGCGCTGGGGGGGCAGGGGGCTTCGGAAACTACGAGCAGTACTTC; CDR3: CASSAGGAGGFGNYEQYF
J: TRBJ2-1; size: many; D: -; V: TRBV2; DNA: TGTGCCAGCAAATCCCGTCGGAACAATGAGCAGTTCTTC; CDR3: CASKSRRNNEQFF
J: TRBJ2-2; size: many; D: TRBD1; V: TRBV28; DNA: TGTGCCAGCAGTCAACATTCCGGGACAGACAAGACCGGGGAGCTGTTTTTT; CDR3: CASSQHSGTDKTGELFF
J: TRBJ2-1; size: many; D: -; V: TRBV2; DNA: TGTGCCAGCAGGGGACGGAACTACAATGAGCAGTTCTTC; CDR3: CASRGRNYNEQFF
J: TRBJ2-1; size: many; D: TRBD2; V: TRBV27; DNA: TGTGCCAGCAGCGCGGGGGTCGGGGGCTACAATGAGCAGTTCTTC; CDR3: CASSAGVGGYNEQFF
J: TRBJ1-1; size: many; D: -; V: TRBV3-1; DNA: TGTGCCAGCAGCGCCGGGGGACTGTCGAACACTGAAGCTTTCTTT; CDR3: CASSAGGLSNTEAFF
J: TRBJ2-7; size: -; D: -; V: TRBV20-1; DNA: TGCAGTGCCACCCCCGACTCCTACGAGCAGTACTTC; CDR3: CSATPDSYEQYF
J: TRBJ2-1; size: many; D: -; V: TRBV18; DNA: TGTGCCGGCCGAGGTGTGGACAGCGCAACACTTTCAAACAATGAGCAGTTCTTC; CDR3: CAGRGVDSATLSNNEQFF
J: TRBJ1-1; size: many; D: -; V: TRBV10-2; DNA: TGCGCCAGCAGCCTCCCGGAACGGAACACTGAAGCTTTCTTT; CDR3: CASSLPERNTEAFF
J: TRBJ2-1; size: many; D: TRBD2; V: TRBV11-2; DNA: TGTGCCAGCAGCGGTCTAAAAGGGAGGCTAGCGGTCTACAATGAGCAGTTCTTC; CDR3: CASSGLKGRLAVYNEQFF
J: TRBJ1-2; size: many; D: -; V: TRBV28; DNA: TGTGCCAGCAGTGCCGGCGGGGTGGACTATGGCTACACCTTC; CDR3: CASSAGGVDYGYTF
J: TRBJ2-6; size: many; D: -; V: TRBV11-1; DNA: TGTGCCAGCAGCTCCAGGGTGTTTGGGGCCAACGTCCTGACTTTC; CDR3: CASSSRVFGANVLTF
J: TRBJ1-1; size: many; D: -; V: TRBV12-3/TRBV12-4; DNA: TGTGCCAGCAGTACAGGGACCCCAACTGAAGCTTTCTTT; CDR3: CASSTGTPTEAFF
J: TRBJ1-4; size: many; D: TRBD1; V: TRBV18; DNA: TGTGCCAGCTCGTCCTACGCCGGGACAGGGGATGAAAAACTGTTTTTT; CDR3: CASSSYAGTGDEKLFF
J: TRBJ2-1; size: few; D: -; V: TRBV20-1; DNA: TGCAGTGCCCCGGAGGGATTTTCCTACAATGAGCAGTTCTTC; CDR3: CSAPEGFSYNEQFF
J: TRBJ2-2; size: many; D: TRBD2; V: TRBV30; DNA: TGTGCCTGGGCCGGGACTAGAGCGAACACCGGGGAGCTGTTTTTT; CDR3: CAWAGTRANTGELFF
J: TRBJ2-5; size: -; D: -; V: TRBV29-1; DNA: TGCAGCGTTGATTGGCCCTTATCCGGGGAGACCCAGTACTTC; CDR3: CSVDWPLSGETQYF
J: TRBJ2-1; size: many; D: TRBD2; V: TRBV6-2/TRBV6-3; DNA: TGTGCCAGCAGTAGACTAGCGGGAGAATACAATGAGCAGTTCTTC; CDR3: CASSRLAGEYNEQFF
J: TRBJ2-1; size: few; D: TRBD2; V: TRBV19; DNA: TGTGCCAGTAGTAGGGTCTGGGTCGACAGCGGGAGTAAGCATAGGAACAATGAGCAGTTCTTC; CDR3: CASSRVWVDSGSKHRNNEQFF
J: TRBJ2-2; size: -; D: -; V: TRBV15; DNA: TGTGCCACCAGCAGAGAGGGGGGGCGGGCCGGGGAGCTGTTTTTT; CDR3: CATSREGGRAGELFF
J: TRBJ1-5; size: many; D: -; V: TRBV28; DNA: TGTGCCGCGACGGGGGCTTGGGTTCAGCCCCAGCATTTT; CDR3: CAATGAWVQPQHF
J: TRBJ1-5; size: -; D: TRBD1; V: TRBV7-9; DNA: TGTGCCAGCAGCTCCGGACAGGACAATCAGCCCCAGCATTTT; CDR3: CASSSGQDNQPQHF
J: TRBJ2-2; size: few; D: -; V: TRBV20-1; DNA: TGCAGTGCTAGAGATGGCGGTCTGAACACCGGGGAGCTGTTTTTT; CDR3: CSARDGGLNTGELFF
J: TRBJ2-2; size: -; D: TRBD2; V: TRBV15; DNA: TGTGCCACCAGGACAGTAGCGGGAGGGCCGAGAACCGGGGAGCTGTTTTTT; CDR3: CATRTVAGGPRTGELFF